Listed below are T cell receptor beta chains from one sample, sequenced in a study of shared clonotypes between healthy human individuals. Profiled with immunoSEQ multiplex PCR; TCRdb holds only in-frame clones, not every one. In the table there are roughly 300,000 clones, roughly 91% of which are singletons. Material: memory CD8+ T cells sorted from blood. These receptors were collected from a man aged 18 to 30 in good health. CDR3s include the opening cysteine and the closing phenylalanine or tryptophan. The order of the fields is J gene, V gene, CDR3 protein.

TRBJ2-2	TRBV7-9	CASSLWHLNTGELFF
TRBJ2-7	TRBV9	CASSVDGSGYEQYF
TRBJ2-7	TRBV28	CASRTRASSYEQYF
TRBJ2-3	TRBV6-1	CASSDPGLADTQYF
TRBJ2-7	TRBV10-1	CASSSGTIPYEQYF
TRBJ1-1	TRBV6-6	CATGPADTEAFF
TRBJ2-7	TRBV29-1	CSVEADGTENYEQYF
TRBJ2-7	TRBV5-1	CASSPVGSGTEQYF
TRBJ2-4	TRBV7-3	CASSPHGGGNGNIQYF
TRBJ2-2	TRBV7-9	CASSVPRDRENTGELFF
TRBJ1-2	TRBV9	CASSVGQANYGYTF
TRBJ1-2	TRBV30	CAWTPDRDYGYTF
TRBJ1-1	TRBV7-9	CASSLLNTEAFF
TRBJ2-2	TRBV29-1	CSVAPRADYTGELFF
TRBJ1-5	TRBV7-9	CASSLGTLNQPQHF
TRBJ2-1	TRBV9	CASSVRDDYNEQFF
TRBJ2-7	TRBV7-8	CASSWESSYEQYF
TRBJ1-2	TRBV6-7	CALSEAGANYGYTF
TRBJ2-6	TRBV15	CATSRGQKLISGANVLTF
TRBJ1-5	TRBV7-9	CASSLEGQPQHF
TRBJ2-5	TRBV2	CASSGTSKETQYF
TRBJ1-1	TRBV7-9	CASSLAREKGTEAFF
TRBJ2-1	TRBV2	CASSQEGSENNEQFF
TRBJ2-2	TRBV7-8	CASSLVTTNSGELFF
TRBJ2-7	TRBV14	CASSQGQWEPYEQYF
TRBJ2-1	TRBV5-4	CASSLELAGVYEQFF
TRBJ2-7	TRBV10-2	CASSVLRGRLYEQYF
TRBJ2-7	TRBV5-4	CASRVAGEGYEQYF
TRBJ2-7	TRBV27	CASSFGLGRGPSYEQYF
TRBJ1-1	TRBV6-1	CASSLGIDRTEAFF
TRBJ1-5	TRBV4-1	CASSEQGVGNQPQHF
TRBJ2-7	TRBV6-1	CASSRGQPSYEQYF
TRBJ2-6	TRBV27	CASSYTGGAGANVLTF
TRBJ2-6	TRBV9	CASSVATGTASTGANVLTF
TRBJ2-7	TRBV5-8	CASSFPGLAGEVYEQYF
TRBJ2-7	TRBV19	CASTPDLRGTYEQYF
TRBJ2-1	TRBV4-1	CASTGQGASNEQFF
TRBJ2-2	TRBV6-1	CASSGTGATGELFF
TRBJ1-4	TRBV27	CASSSQQGLGEKLFF
TRBJ2-3	TRBV27	CASSLAHTDTQYF
TRBJ2-7	TRBV7-6	CASSPMVAGAPREQYF
TRBJ2-2	TRBV13	CASSLGTAPSSNTGELFF
TRBJ2-7	TRBV10-3	CAISESGASEQYF
TRBJ2-7	TRBV18	CASSRAAGEQYF
TRBJ1-2	TRBV4-1	CASSSRAFLDGYGYTF
TRBJ2-5	TRBV7-6	CASSPFGSGPYQETQYF
TRBJ2-7	TRBV7-2	CASSLESGGSSYEQYF